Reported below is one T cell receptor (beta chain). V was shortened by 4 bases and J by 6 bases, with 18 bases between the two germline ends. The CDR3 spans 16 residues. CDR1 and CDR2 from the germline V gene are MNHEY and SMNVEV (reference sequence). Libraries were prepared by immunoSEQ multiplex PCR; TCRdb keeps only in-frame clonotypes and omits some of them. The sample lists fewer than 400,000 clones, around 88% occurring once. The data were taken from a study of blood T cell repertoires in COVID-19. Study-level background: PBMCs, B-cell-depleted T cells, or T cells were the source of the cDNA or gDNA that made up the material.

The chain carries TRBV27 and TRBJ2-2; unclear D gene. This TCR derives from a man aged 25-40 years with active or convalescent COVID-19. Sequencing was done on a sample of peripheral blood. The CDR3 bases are TGTGCCAGCAGTTCCCCAACGAGAGGCAGTTCCGGGGAGCTGTTTTTT. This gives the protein CASSSPTRGSSGELFF.